This T cell receptor beta chain appears in the sequencing data of a study of cytomegalovirus exposure and HLA in healthy donors. Overall study findings and caveats: Later on, an analysis tied 15,000 to 20,000 TCR beta sequences to HLA alleles at 0.05 false discovery rate.

The PCR contained 60 Vbeta and 13 Jbeta primers. Sequenced by immunoSEQ multiplex PCR; TCRdb stores in-frame clones only, minus some. The sample shows some 180,000 clones, 9.5% of them seen only once. This clone was observed a few times. Its antigen is undetermined. This sequence was found in a woman in her 30s in good health and CMV-seropositive. The sample comprised PBMCs.

The chain's CDR3 is CASSRAGRKETQYF. The CDR3 DNA reads as TGTGCCAGCTCACGCGCGGGACGGAAAGAGACCCAGTACTTC. V gene TRBV18 combines with J gene TRBJ2-5; possible D gene TRBD2, 6 bases. The CDR3 is 14 amino acids. V dropped 4 bases and J dropped 3 bases, with 12 bases sitting between them. Germline V gene sequence: CDR1 KGHSH, CDR2 LQKENI.